The 21 T cell receptor beta chains below were found in one sample sequenced in a study of T cell repertoires in cytomegalovirus infection. TCRdb reprocessed the reads with MiXCR, giving one entry per CDR3 protein. The sample has around 180,000 distinct CDR3 sequences, 15% to 20% seen once. The sample was PBMCs. These receptor sequences come from a human donor in good health (CMV status not recorded). Some clones in this sample may be carry-over from other donors' samples.

This clonotype was counted only a few times. CDR3 nucleotide sequence: TGTGCCACTAGACAGGGGATGAACACCATATATTTT. Residues: CATRQGMNTIYF. The gene calls are TRBV28 and TRBJ1-3; TRBD1 matches 8 bases. Per the germline V gene, CDR1 is MDHEN and CDR2 is SYDVKM. With 10 bases clipped from V and 7 bases from J, the junction kept 6 bases outside the gene matches. The CDR3 spans 12 residues.

This clonotype has more than one count but fewer than ten. V and J are TRBV12-3 or TRBV12-4 and TRBJ2-7; 7 bases agree with TRBD1. This CDR3 spans 15 amino acids. V dropped 5 bases and J dropped 5; count of bases not matched to a gene: 12. The CDR3 loop reads CASSITGQPYDEQYF. CDR3 DNA: TGTGCCAGCAGTATAACGGGACAGCCCTACGACGAGCAGTACTTC.

The chain recombines TRBV10-3 with TRBJ2-2; 7 bases agree with TRBD1. J was trimmed by 7 bases and V by 6 bases; bases with no gene match: 17. CDR1 ENHRY and CDR2 SYGVKD come from the germline V gene. This CDR3 is 17 amino acids long. The CDR3 protein is CAISPHHSRGRGGELFF. The CDR3 bases are TGTGCCATCAGCCCCCACCATTCGAGGGGGCGAGGCGGGGAGCTGTTTTTT.

This chain links TRBV28 with TRBJ2-4; tentative D call: TRBD1 (6 bases). The germline V gene has CDR1 MDHEN and CDR2 SYDVKM. The CDR3 loop spans 14 amino acids. Trimming left V 5 bases short and J 8 bases short, with 16 bases between. CDR3 in DNA: TGTGCCAGCAGTCGGAGGCAGGGGTTAGACATTCAGTACTTC. Translating gives CASSRRQGLDIQYF.

This clonotype was recorded a few times. The V gene is TRBV28, the J gene TRBJ2-7, with a tentative D call TRBD2 (5 bases). There are 12 residues in the CDR3. The germline gives CDR1 MDHEN, CDR2 SYDVKM. Between the trimmed V and J ends, which lost 8 bases and 0 bases, there was a span of 8 bases. The CDR3 DNA follows: TGTGCCAGCGGGAGCAGCTCCTACGAGCAGTACTTC. This gives the protein CASGSSSYEQYF.

In its sample, this clonotype was seen a few times. This sequence joins TRBV5-1 and TRBJ2-5; 7 bases align to TRBD2. The V gene's germline CDR1 is SGHRS and CDR2 YFSETQ. V shed 4 bases and J 0 bases; nucleotides not matched to a gene: 9. This CDR3 contains 16 residues. The CDR3 is CASSDPGGSYQETQYF. The DNA for the CDR3 is TGCGCCAGCAGCGACCCCGGGGGGTCGTACCAAGAGACCCAGTACTTC.

The V call is TRBV5-6, the J call TRBJ1-3; TRBD1 agrees at 7 bases. This CDR3 comprises 14 residues. The germline V gene has CDR1 SGHDT and CDR2 YYEEEE. The junction had 5 bases not matched to a gene; V was cut back by 4 bases and J by 4 bases. This chain's CDR3 is CASSPGTVGNTIYF. The CDR3 nucleotides are TGTGCCAGCAGCCCCGGGACAGTGGGAAACACCATATATTTT.

There are a few counts of this clonotype. This sequence joins TRBV20-1 and TRBJ2-3, with 7 bases aligning to TRBD2. CDR1 DFQATT and CDR2 SNEGSKA come from the germline V gene (reference sequence). The CDR3 spans 15 residues. V shed 4 bases, J shed 2 bases, and the junction held 9 bases outside the gene matches. The CDR3 sequence: CSAKMASGSTDTQYF. DNA for the CDR3: TGCAGTGCTAAAATGGCTAGCGGTTCCACAGATACGCAGTATTTT.

In this sample, this clonotype turned up many times. V is TRBV28 and J is TRBJ2-1; D might be TRBD2 (6 bases). The CDR3 extends over 13 amino acids. Trimming cost V 5 bases and J 15 bases, with 20 bases left between them. Germline CDR1 is MDHEN and CDR2 is SYDVKM. The CDR3 coding sequence is TGTGCCAGCAGTATCAATGTCCCTAGCGCTCGGTTCTTC. It yields the protein CASSINVPSARFF. Complete variable domain (other parts from reference TRBV28 and TRBJ2-1): DVKVTQSSRYLVKRTGEKVFLECVQDMDHENMFWYRQDPGLGLRLIYFSYDVKMKEKGDIPEGYSVSREKKERFSLILESASTNQTSMYLCASSINVPSARFFGPGTRLTVL.

V and J are TRBV4-3 and TRBJ2-7, with D tentatively TRBD2 (5 bases). V lost 3 bases, J lost 3 bases, and 9 bases lay in between. CDR1 is LGHNA, CDR2 YSLEER, per germline. This CDR3 is 13 amino acids long. CDR3 residues: CASSHPEGYEQYF. CDR3 nucleotide sequence: TGCGCCAGCAGCCATCCAGAGGGCTACGAGCAGTACTTC.

This clonotype was observed at least ten times. The V and J genes are TRBV6-6 and TRBJ2-1; 13 nucleotides align to TRBD2. The germline V gene has CDR1 MNHNY and CDR2 SVGAGI (reference sequence). V gave up 6 bases and J gave up 3 bases; unmatched junction bases: 11. The CDR3 consists of 18 residues. This CDR3 is CASRIFPGLAGYYNEQFF. CDR3 nucleotides: TGTGCCAGCAGAATCTTTCCGGGACTAGCGGGGTACTACAATGAGCAGTTCTTC.

This clonotype has only a few counts. V gene TRBV12-3 or TRBV12-4 combines with J gene TRBJ2-7; D is possibly TRBD1 or TRBD2 (6 bases each). The CDR3 totals 12 residues. V was pared by 6 bases and J by 3 bases, with 9 bases between. The CDR3 DNA reads TGTGCCAGCAGGAGGGGGGACTACGAGCAGTACTTC. Encoded protein: CASRRGDYEQYF.

This chain joins TRBV19 and TRBJ2-7; D gene uncertain. Germline values: CDR1 LNHDA, CDR2 SQIVND (reference sequence). The CDR3 has 11 amino acids. Trimming removed 1 base from V and 7 bases from J, with 5 bases in between. This CDR3 is CASSIAEEQYF. The CDR3 nucleotides are TGTGCCAGTAGTATAGCTGAGGAGCAGTACTTC.

The chain couples TRBV20-1 to TRBJ1-1; tentative D call: TRBD1 (6 bases). Per the germline V gene, CDR1 is DFQATT and CDR2 is SNEGSKA (reference sequence). The CDR3 is 12 amino acids. The V and J ends lost 6 bases and 7 bases respectively, with 15 bases between them. CDR3 region: CSAVKGQIEAFF. The CDR3 DNA follows: TGCAGTGCCGTAAAAGGACAGATTGAAGCTTTCTTT.

The genes are TRBV7-7 and TRBJ2-2; D is unclear. The germline CDR1 and CDR2 sequences are SSHAT and FNYEAQ (reference sequence). V was cut by 1 base and J by 4 bases, with 7 bases left in between. The length of the CDR3 is 14 residues. The CDR3 sequence is CASSLGRGTGELFF. CDR3 nucleotides: TGTGCCAGCAGCTTAGGCCGAGGCACCGGGGAGCTGTTTTTT.

This clonotype was counted many times. The CDR3 region is CASSETTTGELFF. DNA for the CDR3: TGTGCCAGCAGTGAGACCACCACCGGGGAGCTGTTTTTT. The chain links TRBV2 to TRBJ2-2; D is ambiguous. CDR1 and CDR2 from the germline V gene are SNHLY and FYNNEI. CDR3 size: 13 residues. V was shortened by 3 bases and J by 4 bases, with 6 bases between the two germline ends.

This clonotype occurred many times. The chain carries TRBV6-5 and TRBJ2-5, with TRBD1 as a possible D gene (6 bases). This CDR3 comprises 14 residues. Between the trimmed V and J ends, which lost 4 bases and 1 base, there was a span of 10 bases. Germline values: CDR1 MNHEY, CDR2 SVGAGI. CDR3 loop: CASSLTGFQETQYF. CDR3 nucleotides: TGTGCCAGCAGTTTGACAGGTTTCCAAGAGACCCAGTACTTC.

Regarding this clonotype: This may arise from a read error, as a much more abundant clone is one base away. The chain uses TRBV19 and TRBJ1-2; no definite D call. The CDR3 length is 14 residues. Germline V gene data show CDR1 as LNHDA and CDR2 as SQIVND (reference sequence). Trimming pared 3 bases from V and 0 bases from J, leaving 8 bases between. Written as DNA, the CDR3 is TGTGCCAGTAGTATCAGAGTCCCTAACTATGGCTACACCTTC. It encodes CASSIRVPNYGYTF.

In this sample, this clonotype turned up a few times. The chain recombines TRBV6-1 with TRBJ1-1; TRBD1 matches 7 bases. The V gene end was trimmed by 7 bases and the J gene end by 2 bases; junction bases not matched to a gene: 7. Germline V gene lookup returns CDR1 MNHNS and CDR2 SASEGT. The CDR3 covers 14 residues. CDR3: CASTPQGPNTEAFF. In DNA, the CDR3 is TGTGCCAGCACCCCACAGGGGCCCAACACTGAAGCTTTCTTT.

The chain is built from TRBV7-2 and TRBJ2-1; D may be TRBD1 (5 bases). Germline V CDR1 and CDR2: SGHTA, FQGNSA. V lost 4 bases and J 6 bases, leaving 16 bases between the germline ends. The CDR3 is made up of 15 amino acids. The CDR3: CASSSTTLGANEQFF. For the CDR3, the DNA is TGTGCCAGCAGCTCCACCACCCTAGGGGCCAATGAGCAGTTCTTC.

This clonotype was observed many times. The chain employs TRBV5-8 and TRBJ1-1; a possible D gene is TRBD1 (5 bases). The V gene's germline CDR1 is SGHTS and CDR2 YDEGEE. V was shortened by 4 bases and J by 4 bases, with 11 bases between the two germline ends. This CDR3 has 13 residues. Written as DNA, the CDR3 is TGTGCCAGCAGCCTCAGGGAGCCCACTGAAGCTTTCTTT. Its protein is CASSLREPTEAFF.